The TCR beta chain described here comes from a study of T cells expressing NK-cell markers. Regarding the study as a whole: Dominant NKG2C+ clonotypes in five or six donors made up about 1.0-7.5% of CD8+ T cells.

A note on this clonotype: Its target is not known.

CDR3 length equals 17 residues. In germline, CDR1 is GTSNPN, CDR2 SVGIG (reference sequence). TCRdb processed the 5' RACE reads again and assigns one entry to each CDR3 protein, with no DNA. The sample totals 440,000 or so distinct CDR3 sequences. The sequencing input was blood T cells: a sorted CD56 or NKG2C T cell subset, CD4+ or CD8+ T cells, or bulk PBMC T cells (not recorded which). The chain couples TRBV30 to TRBJ1-6; without DNA, the TCRdb call of TRBD1 cannot be checked. This clonotype was obtained from a woman between 18 and 70 years old in good health. This CDR3 is CAWSAGQGRRVNSPLHF.